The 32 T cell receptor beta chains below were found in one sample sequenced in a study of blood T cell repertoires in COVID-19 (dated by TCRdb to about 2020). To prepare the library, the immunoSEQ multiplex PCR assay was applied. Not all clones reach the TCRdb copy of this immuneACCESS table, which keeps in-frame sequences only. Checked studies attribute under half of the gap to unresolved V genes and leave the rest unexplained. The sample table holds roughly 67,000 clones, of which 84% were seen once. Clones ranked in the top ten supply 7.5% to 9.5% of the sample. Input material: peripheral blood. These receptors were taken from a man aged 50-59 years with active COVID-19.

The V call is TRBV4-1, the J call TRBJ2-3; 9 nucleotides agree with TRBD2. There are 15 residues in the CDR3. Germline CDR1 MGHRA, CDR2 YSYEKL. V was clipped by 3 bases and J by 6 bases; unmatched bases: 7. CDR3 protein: CASSQVGTSFDTQYF. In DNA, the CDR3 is TGCGCCAGCAGCCAGGTGGGGACTAGCTTTGATACGCAGTATTTT.

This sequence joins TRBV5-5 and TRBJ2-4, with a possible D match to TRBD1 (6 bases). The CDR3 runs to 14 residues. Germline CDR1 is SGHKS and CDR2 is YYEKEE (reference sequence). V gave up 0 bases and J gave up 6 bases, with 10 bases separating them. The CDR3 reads CASSLEGQPNIQYF. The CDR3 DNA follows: TGTGCCAGCAGCTTGGAAGGACAGCCAAACATTCAGTACTTC.

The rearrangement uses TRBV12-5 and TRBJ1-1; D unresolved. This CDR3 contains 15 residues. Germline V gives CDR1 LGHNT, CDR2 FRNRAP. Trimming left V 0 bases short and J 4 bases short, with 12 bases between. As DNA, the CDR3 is TGTGCTAGTGGTTTGGTATCAGGAATGAGCACTGAAGCTTTCTTT. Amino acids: CASGLVSGMSTEAFF. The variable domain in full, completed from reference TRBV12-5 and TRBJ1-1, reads DARVTQTPRHKVTEMGQEVTMRCQPILGHNTVFWYRQTMMQGLELLAYFRNRAPLDDSGMPKDRFSAEMPDATLATLKIQPSEPRDSAVYFCASGLVSGMSTEAFFGQGTRLTVV.

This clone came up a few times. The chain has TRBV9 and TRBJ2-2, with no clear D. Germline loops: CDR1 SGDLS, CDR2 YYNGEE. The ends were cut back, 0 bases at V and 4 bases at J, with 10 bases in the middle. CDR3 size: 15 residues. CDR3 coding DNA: TGTGCCAGCAGCGTAGATAACCTACGCACCGGGGAGCTGTTTTTT. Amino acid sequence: CASSVDNLRTGELFF.

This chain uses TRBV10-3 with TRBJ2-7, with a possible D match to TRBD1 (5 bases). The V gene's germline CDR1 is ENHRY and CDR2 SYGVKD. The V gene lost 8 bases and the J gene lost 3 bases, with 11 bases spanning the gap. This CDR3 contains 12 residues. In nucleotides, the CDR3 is TGTGCCATCGGGGCAACAGTCTACGAGCAGTACTTC. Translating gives CAIGATVYEQYF.

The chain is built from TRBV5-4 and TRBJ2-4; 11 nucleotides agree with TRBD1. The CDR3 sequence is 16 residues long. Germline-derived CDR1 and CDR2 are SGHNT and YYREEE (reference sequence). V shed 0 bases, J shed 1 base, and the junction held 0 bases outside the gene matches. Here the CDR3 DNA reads TGTGCCAGCAGCTTGGGGACAGGGGGCGCCAAAAACATTCAGTACTTC. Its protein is CASSLGTGGAKNIQYF.

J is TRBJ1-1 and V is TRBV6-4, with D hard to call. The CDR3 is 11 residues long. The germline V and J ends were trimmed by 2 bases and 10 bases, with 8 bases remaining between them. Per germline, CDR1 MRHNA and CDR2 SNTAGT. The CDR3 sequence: CASSDAGIAFF. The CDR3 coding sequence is TGTGCCAGCAGTGACGCAGGTATAGCTTTCTTT.

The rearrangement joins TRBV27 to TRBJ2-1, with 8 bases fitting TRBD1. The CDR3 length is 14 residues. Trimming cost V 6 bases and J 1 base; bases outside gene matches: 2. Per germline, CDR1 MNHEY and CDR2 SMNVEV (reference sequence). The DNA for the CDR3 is TGTGCCAGCAGGAGGGACAGGTCCTACAATGAGCAGTTCTTC. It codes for CASRRDRSYNEQFF.

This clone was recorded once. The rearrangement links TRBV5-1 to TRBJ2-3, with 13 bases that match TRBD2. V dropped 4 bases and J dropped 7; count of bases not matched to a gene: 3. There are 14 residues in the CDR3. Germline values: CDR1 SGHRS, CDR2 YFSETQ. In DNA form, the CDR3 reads TGCGCCAGCAGCCCCGGGACTAGCGGGAATACGCAGTATTTT. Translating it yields CASSPGTSGNTQYF.

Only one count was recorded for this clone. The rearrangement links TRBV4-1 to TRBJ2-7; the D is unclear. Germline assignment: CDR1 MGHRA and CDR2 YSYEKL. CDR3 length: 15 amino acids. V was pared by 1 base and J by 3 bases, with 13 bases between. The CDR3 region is CASSQASVANYEQYF. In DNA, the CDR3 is TGCGCCAGCAGCCAAGCCTCTGTCGCGAACTACGAGCAGTACTTC.

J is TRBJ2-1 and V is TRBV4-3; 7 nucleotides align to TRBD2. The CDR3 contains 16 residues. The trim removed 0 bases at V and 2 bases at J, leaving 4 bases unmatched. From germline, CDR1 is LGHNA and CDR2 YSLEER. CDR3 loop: CASSQDGAGAYNEQFF. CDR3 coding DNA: TGCGCCAGCAGCCAAGACGGGGCGGGGGCCTACAATGAGCAGTTCTTC.

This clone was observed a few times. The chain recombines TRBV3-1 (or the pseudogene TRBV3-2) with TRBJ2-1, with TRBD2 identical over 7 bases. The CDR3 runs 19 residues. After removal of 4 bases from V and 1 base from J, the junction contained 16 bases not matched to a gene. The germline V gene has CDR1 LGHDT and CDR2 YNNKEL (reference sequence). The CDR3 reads CASSRTGKVAGGSYNEQFF. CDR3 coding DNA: TGTGCCAGCAGCCGAACCGGGAAGGTAGCGGGTGGATCCTACAATGAGCAGTTCTTC.

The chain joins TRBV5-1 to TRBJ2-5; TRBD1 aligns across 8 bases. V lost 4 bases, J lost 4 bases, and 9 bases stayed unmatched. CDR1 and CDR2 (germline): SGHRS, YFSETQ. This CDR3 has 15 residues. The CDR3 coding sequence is TGCGCCAGCAGCCTGAACGCAGGGGGCGGAGAGACCCAGTACTTC. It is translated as CASSLNAGGGETQYF.

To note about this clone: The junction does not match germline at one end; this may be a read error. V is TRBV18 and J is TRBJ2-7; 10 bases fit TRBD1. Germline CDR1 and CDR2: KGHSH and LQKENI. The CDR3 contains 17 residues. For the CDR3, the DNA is TGTGCCAGTTCACCACTCTCAGGGACAGGGGATGGTAGCGAGCAGTACTTC. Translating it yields CASSPLSGTGDGSEQYF.

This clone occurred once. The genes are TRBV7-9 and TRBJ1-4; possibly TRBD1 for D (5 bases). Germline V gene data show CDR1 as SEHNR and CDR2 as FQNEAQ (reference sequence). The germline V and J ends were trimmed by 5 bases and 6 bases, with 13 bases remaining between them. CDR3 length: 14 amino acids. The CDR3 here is CASSLLGGDEKLFF. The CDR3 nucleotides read TGTGCCAGCAGCCTCTTAGGAGGGGATGAAAAACTGTTTTTT. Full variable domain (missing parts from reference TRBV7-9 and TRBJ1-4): DTGVSQNPRHKITKRGQNVTFRCDPISEHNRLYWYRQTLGQGPEFLTYFQNEAQLEKSRLLSDRFSAERPKGSFSTLEIQRTEQGDSAMYLCASSLLGGDEKLFFGSGTQLSVL.

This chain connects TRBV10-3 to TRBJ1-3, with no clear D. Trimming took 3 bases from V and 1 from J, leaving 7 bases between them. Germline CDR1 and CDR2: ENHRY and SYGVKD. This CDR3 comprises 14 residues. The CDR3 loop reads CAISDRGSGNTIYF. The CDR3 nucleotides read TGTGCCATCAGTGACCGAGGGTCTGGAAACACCATATATTTT.

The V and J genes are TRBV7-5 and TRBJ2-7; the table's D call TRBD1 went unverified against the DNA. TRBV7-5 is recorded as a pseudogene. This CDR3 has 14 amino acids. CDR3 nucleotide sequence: TGTGCCAGAAGCTGGTTGACAGTACCCTACGAGCAGTACTTC. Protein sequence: CARSWLTVPYEQYF.

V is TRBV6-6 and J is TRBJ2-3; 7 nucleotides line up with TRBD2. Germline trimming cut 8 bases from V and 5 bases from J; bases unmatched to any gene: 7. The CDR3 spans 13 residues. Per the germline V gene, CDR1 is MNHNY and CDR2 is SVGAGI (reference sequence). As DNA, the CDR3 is TGTGCCAGCGCTGGACTAGGAGAAGATACGCAGTATTTT. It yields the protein CASAGLGEDTQYF.

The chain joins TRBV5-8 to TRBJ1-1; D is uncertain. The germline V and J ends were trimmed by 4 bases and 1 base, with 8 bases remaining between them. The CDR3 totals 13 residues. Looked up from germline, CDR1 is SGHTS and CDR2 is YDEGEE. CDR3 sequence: CASSPLWNTEAFF. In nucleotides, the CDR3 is TGTGCCAGCAGCCCCTTATGGAACACTGAAGCTTTCTTT.

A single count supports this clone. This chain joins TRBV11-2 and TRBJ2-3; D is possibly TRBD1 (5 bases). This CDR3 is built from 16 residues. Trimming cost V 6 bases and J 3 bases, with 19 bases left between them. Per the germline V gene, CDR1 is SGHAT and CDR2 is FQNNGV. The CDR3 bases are TGTGCCAGCAGTCCAGGACCCAACAAGGGGACAGATACGCAGTATTTT. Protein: CASSPGPNKGTDTQYF.

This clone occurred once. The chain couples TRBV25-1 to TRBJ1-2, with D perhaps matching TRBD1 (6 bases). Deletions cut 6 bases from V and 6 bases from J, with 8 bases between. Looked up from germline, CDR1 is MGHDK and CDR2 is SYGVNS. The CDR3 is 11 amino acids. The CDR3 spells CASSPGDGYTF. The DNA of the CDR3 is TGTGCCAGCAGCCCAGGGGATGGCTACACCTTC.

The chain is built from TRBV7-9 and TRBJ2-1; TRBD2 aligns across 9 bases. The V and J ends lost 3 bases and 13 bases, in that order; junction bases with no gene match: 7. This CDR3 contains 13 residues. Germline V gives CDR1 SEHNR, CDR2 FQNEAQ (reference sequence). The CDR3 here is CASSFDAGGPQFF. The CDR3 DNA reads TGTGCCAGCAGCTTCGACGCGGGGGGGCCCCAGTTCTTC.

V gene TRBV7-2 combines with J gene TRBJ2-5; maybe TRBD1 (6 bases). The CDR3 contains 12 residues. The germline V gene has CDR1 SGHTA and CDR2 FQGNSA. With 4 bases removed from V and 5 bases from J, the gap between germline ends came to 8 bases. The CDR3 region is CASSYREETQYF. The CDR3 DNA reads TGTGCCAGCAGCTACAGGGAGGAGACCCAGTACTTC.

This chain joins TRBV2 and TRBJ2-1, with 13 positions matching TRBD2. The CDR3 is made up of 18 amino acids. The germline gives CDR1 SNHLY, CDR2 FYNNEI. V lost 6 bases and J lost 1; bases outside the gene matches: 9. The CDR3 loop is CASRVRLAGGLSYNEQFF. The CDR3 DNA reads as TGTGCCAGCAGGGTACGACTAGCGGGGGGCCTGTCCTACAATGAGCAGTTCTTC.

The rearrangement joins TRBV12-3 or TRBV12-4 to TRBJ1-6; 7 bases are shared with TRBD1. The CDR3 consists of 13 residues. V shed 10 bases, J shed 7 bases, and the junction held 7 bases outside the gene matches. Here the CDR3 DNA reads TGTGCCACCAGGGGGGCAGTAAATTCACCCCTCCACTTT. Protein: CATRGAVNSPLHF.

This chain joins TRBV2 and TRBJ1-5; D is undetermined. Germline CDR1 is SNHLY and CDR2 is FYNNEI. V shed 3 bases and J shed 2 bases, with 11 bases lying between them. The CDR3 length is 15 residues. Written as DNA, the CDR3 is TGTGCCAGCAGTGAGGCCTCCCTTGGCAATCAGCCCCAGCATTTT. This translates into CASSEASLGNQPQHF.

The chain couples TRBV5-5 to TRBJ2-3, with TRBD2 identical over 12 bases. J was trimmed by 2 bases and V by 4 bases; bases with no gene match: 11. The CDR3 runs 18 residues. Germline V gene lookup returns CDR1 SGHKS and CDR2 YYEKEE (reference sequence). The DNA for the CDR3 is TGTGCCAGCAGCGAGTCCCTAGCGGGAGGGGCATTCACAGATACGCAGTATTTT. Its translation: CASSESLAGGAFTDTQYF.

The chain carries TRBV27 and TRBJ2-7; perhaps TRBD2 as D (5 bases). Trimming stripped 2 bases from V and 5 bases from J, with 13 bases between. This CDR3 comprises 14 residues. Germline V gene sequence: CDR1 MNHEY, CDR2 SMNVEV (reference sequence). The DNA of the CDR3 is TGTGCCAGCAGTTTAGATCGCACGGGAAACGAGCAGTACTTC. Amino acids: CASSLDRTGNEQYF.

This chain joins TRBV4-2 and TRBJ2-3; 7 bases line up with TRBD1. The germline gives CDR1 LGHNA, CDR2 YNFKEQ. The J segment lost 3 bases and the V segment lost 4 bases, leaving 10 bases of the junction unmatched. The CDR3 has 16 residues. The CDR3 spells CASSPGPGQPTDTQYF. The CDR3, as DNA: TGTGCCAGCAGCCCCGGGCCGGGACAGCCGACAGATACGCAGTATTTT.

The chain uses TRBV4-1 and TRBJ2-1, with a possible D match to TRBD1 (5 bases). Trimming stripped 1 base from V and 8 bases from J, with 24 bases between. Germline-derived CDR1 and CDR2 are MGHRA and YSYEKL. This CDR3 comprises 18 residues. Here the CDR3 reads CASSQVGPEELGNDEQFF. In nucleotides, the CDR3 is TGCGCCAGCAGCCAAGTGGGGCCCGAGGAGCTCGGTAATGATGAGCAGTTCTTC.

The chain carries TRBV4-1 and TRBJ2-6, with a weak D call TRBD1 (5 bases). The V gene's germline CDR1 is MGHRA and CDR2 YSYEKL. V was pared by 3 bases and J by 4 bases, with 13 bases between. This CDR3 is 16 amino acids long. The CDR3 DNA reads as TGCGCCAGCAGCCACCCCAGGGCTGCCGGGGCCAACGTCCTGACTTTC. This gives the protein CASSHPRAAGANVLTF.

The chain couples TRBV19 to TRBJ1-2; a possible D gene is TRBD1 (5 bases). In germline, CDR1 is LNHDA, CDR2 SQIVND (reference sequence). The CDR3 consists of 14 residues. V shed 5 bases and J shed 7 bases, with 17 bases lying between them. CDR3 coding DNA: TGTGCCAGTAGTCCTAGACACGGAGGGGCTGGCTACACCTTC. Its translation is CASSPRHGGAGYTF.